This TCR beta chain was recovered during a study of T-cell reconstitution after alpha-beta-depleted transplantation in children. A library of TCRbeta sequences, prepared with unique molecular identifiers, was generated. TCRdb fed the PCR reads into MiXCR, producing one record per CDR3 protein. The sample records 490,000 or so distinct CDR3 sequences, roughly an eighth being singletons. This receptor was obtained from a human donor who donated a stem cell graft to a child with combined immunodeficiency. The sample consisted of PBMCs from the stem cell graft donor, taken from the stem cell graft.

In DNA, the CDR3 is TGTGCCAGCAGCTTGCTGGGACGAGGTGGCTACACCTTC. This gives the protein CASSLLGRGGYTF. This chain connects TRBV5-5 to TRBJ1-2; the D gene is possibly TRBD1 (5 bases). Germline V gives CDR1 SGHKS, CDR2 YYEKEE (reference sequence). The CDR3 has 13 residues. Between the trimmed V and J ends, which lost 1 base and 7 bases, there was a span of 11 bases.